The TCR beta chain under discussion was sequenced for a study of CXCR3-negative and CXCR3-positive naive CD8 T cells. Study findings and constraints: Naive cells with CXCR3 showed TRB CDR3s that were more hydrophobic than those in CXCR3-negative naive cells.

The study made its TRB cDNA libraries by 5' RACE, adding UMI labels. TCRdb processed the 5' RACE reads again and assigns one entry to each CDR3 protein, with no DNA. The repertoire table contains 5,100 or so distinct CDR3 sequences. In terms of frequency, this clonotype is medium-sized. What it binds is unknown. The receptor's source is a human donor in good health. Some clones in this sample may be carry-over from other donors' samples. Specimen: naive CXCR3+ CD8+ T cells from blood. As to subset: CD45RO-CCR7+CD27+CD95- naive CD8+ T cells expressing CXCR3 (TNR3+).

The CDR3 region is CSVLNTGELFF. This rearrangement joins TRBV29-1 to TRBJ2-2. There are 11 residues in the CDR3. Germline V gene sequence: CDR1 SQVTM, CDR2 ANQGSEA.